These T cell receptor beta chains were read from a single sample in a study of preoperative IRX-2 immunotherapy in early breast cancer. Assay used: immunoSEQ multiplex PCR; TCRdb lists only in-frame clones, some missing. The table shows 35,000 to 40,000 clones, with roughly 82% occurring only once. Sample: lymph node tissue, taken after IRX-2 immunotherapy. These receptors all come from a human donor with breast cancer. Each CDR3 is given with its conserved first and last residue. Fields, in order: V gene, clone size, D gene, J gene, CDR3 DNA, CDR3 protein. D genes are given only for firm matches. The size entry is marked missing in some rows and otherwise reads once, few, many or a size class.

V: TRBV6-8
size: NA
D: TRBD1
J: TRBJ1-1
DNA: TGTGCCAGCAACCCAGACAGGGACACTGAAGCTTTCTTT
CDR3: CASNPDRDTEAFF

V: TRBV19
size: medium-sized
D: TRBD1
J: TRBJ1-5
DNA: TGTGCCAGTAGTCTGCGACAGGGCTTAAATCAGCCCCAGCATTTT
CDR3: CASSLRQGLNQPQHF

V: TRBV1
size: NA
D: NA
J: TRBJ2-7
DNA: TGCGCCAGCAGCCAAGGTACCGGGGCGGTCTACGAGCAGTACTTC
CDR3: CASSQGTGAVYEQYF

V: TRBV11-3
size: NA
D: NA
J: TRBJ1-3
DNA: TGTGCCAGCAGCAGGGACATTTCTGGAAACACCATATATTTT
CDR3: CASSRDISGNTIYF

V: TRBV5-1
size: once
D: NA
J: TRBJ1-3
DNA: TGCGCCAGCAGGAGGGACGGCTCCTCTGGAAACACCATATATTTT
CDR3: CASRRDGSSGNTIYF

V: TRBV30
size: once
D: NA
J: TRBJ1-1
DNA: TGTGCCGTGGAGGGGGTGGCGAGCACTGAAGCTTTCTTT
CDR3: CAVEGVASTEAFF

V: TRBV12-5
size: NA
D: NA
J: TRBJ2-2
DNA: TGTGCCAGCACCCCCCGGGAGACCGGGGAGCTGTTTTTT
CDR3: CASTPRETGELFF

V: TRBV18
size: NA
D: TRBD1
J: TRBJ1-2
DNA: TGTGCCAGCTCACCGGGACAGATCTATGGCTACACCTTC
CDR3: CASSPGQIYGYTF

V: TRBV16
size: once
D: NA
J: TRBJ1-4
DNA: TGTGCCAGCAGTTTAGGGCAGGCTGAAAAACTGTTTTTT
CDR3: CASSLGQAEKLFF

V: TRBV12-5
size: NA
D: NA
J: TRBJ2-2
DNA: TGTGCTAGTGGTTTGCAAGTGGACACCGGGGAGCTGTTTTTT
CDR3: CASGLQVDTGELFF

V: TRBV29-1
size: NA
D: TRBD1
J: TRBJ1-4
DNA: TGCAGCGTTGGAACAGGGGGAGATGGTGAAAAACTGTTTTTT
CDR3: CSVGTGGDGEKLFF

V: TRBV29-1
size: NA
D: NA
J: TRBJ2-7
DNA: TGCAGCGTTGAAAGTCCCCAGGGGAGAAGGGAGCAGTACTTC
CDR3: CSVESPQGRREQYF

V: TRBV1
size: NA
D: NA
J: TRBJ1-2
DNA: TGCGCCAGCAGCCAAGTTTACGGACAGAAGGATGGCTACACCTTC
CDR3: CASSQVYGQKDGYTF

V: TRBV2
size: NA
D: NA
J: TRBJ2-2
DNA: TGTGCCAGCAGTTACACAGGTTACACCGGGGAGCTGTTTTTT
CDR3: CASSYTGYTGELFF

V: TRBV18
size: NA
D: TRBD2
J: TRBJ2-1
DNA: TGTGCCAGCTCATCCTCCTTCACTAGCGGGTACAATGAGCAGTTCTTC
CDR3: CASSSSFTSGYNEQFF

V: TRBV11-3
size: few
D: NA
J: TRBJ2-6
DNA: TGTGCCAGCAGCTTGGGCAGACGATCCTCTGGGGCCAACGTCCTGACTTTC
CDR3: CASSLGRRSSGANVLTF

V: TRBV6-8
size: NA
D: TRBD1
J: TRBJ1-2
DNA: TGTGCCAGCAGTTACAGTCAGGGGGCATTCTATGGCTACACCTTC
CDR3: CASSYSQGAFYGYTF

V: TRBV6-8
size: NA
D: TRBD1
J: TRBJ2-7
DNA: TGTGCCAGCAGTTATTTGGTTACGGGGACAGTGACATTAAGGGAGCAGTACTTC
CDR3: CASSYLVTGTVTLREQYF

V: TRBV10-2
size: NA
D: NA
J: TRBJ1-5
DNA: TGCGCCAGCAGTGAGTCCAGGGAGGACTCAGGGAACACAGTTCCTTGCAATCAGCCCCAGCATTTT
CDR3: CASSESREDSGNTVPCNQPQHF

V: TRBV10-2
size: NA
D: NA
J: TRBJ2-1
DNA: TGCGCCAGCAGTGAATGGTACAATGAGCAGTTCTTC
CDR3: CASSEWYNEQFF

V: TRBV6-8
size: NA
D: TRBD2
J: TRBJ2-3
DNA: TGTGCCAGCAGAAAGGCGGGGGGGCTTGCAGATACGCAGTATTTT
CDR3: CASRKAGGLADTQYF

V: TRBV28
size: few
D: NA
J: TRBJ1-4
DNA: TGTGCCAGCAGTTTAACTTCGGAAGGTGAAAAACTGTTTTTT
CDR3: CASSLTSEGEKLFF

V: TRBV14
size: NA
D: NA
J: TRBJ1-6
DNA: TGTGCCAGCAGCCAAGGGAACAGCCCGCTTGGCCCCCTCCACTTT
CDR3: CASSQGNSPLGPLHF

V: TRBV19
size: NA
D: NA
J: TRBJ1-5
DNA: TGTGCCAGTAGTGTCAGGGGAGGCAATCAGCCCCAGCATTTT
CDR3: CASSVRGGNQPQHF

V: TRBV5-1
size: NA
D: NA
J: TRBJ2-3
DNA: TGCGCCAGCAGCTTGGACAGAACTAGCACAGATACGCAGTATTTT
CDR3: CASSLDRTSTDTQYF

V: TRBV15
size: NA
D: NA
J: TRBJ1-4
DNA: TGTGCCACCAGCAGCCAAACAGCGCGGACGGGGAATATGTTTTTT
CDR3: CATSSQTARTGNMFF

V: TRBV7-7
size: NA
D: TRBD2
J: TRBJ2-1
DNA: TGTGCCAGCAGCCTACTAGCGGGGGGACACGATGAGCAGTTCTTC
CDR3: CASSLLAGGHDEQFF

V: TRBV11-3
size: NA
D: NA
J: TRBJ2-3
DNA: TGTGCCAGCAGCCGAGGACAGCTTAGCACAGATACGCAGTATTTT
CDR3: CASSRGQLSTDTQYF